The subject of this entry is one TCR beta chain. Trimming removed 3 bases at V and 4 bases at J, with 7 bases between. CDR1 and CDR2 (germline): MDHEN, SYDVKM. This CDR3 has 13 residues. The data are from a study of blood T cell repertoires in COVID-19. Method: immunoSEQ multiplex PCR; TCRdb's copy keeps in-frame clones and lacks some. Of a few hundred thousand clones in the sample, more than 75% were seen once. The rearrangement uses TRBV28 and TRBJ1-3; D is ambiguous. The TCR originated in a woman in her twenties or thirties who had recovered from COVID-19. Sequencing input: PBMCs or T cells enriched from blood (not recorded which). CDR3 amino acids: CASSLEAGNTIYF. CDR3 in DNA: TGTGCCAGCAGTTTGGAGGCCGGAAACACCATATATTTT.